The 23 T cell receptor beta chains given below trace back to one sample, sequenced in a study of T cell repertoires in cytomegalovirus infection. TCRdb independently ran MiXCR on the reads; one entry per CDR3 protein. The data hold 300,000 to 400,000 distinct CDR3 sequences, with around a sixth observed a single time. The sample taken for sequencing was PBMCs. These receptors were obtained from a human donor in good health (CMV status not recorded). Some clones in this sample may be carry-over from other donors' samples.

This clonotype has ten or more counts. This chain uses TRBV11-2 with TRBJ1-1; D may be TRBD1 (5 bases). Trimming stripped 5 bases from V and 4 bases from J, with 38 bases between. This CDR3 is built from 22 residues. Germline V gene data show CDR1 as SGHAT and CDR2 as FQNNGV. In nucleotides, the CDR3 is TGTGCCAGCAGCCCTATGGCCCCCAGGGTGAACGCGGGGCTGCCAGAGGCCACTGAAGCTTTCTTT. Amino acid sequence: CASSPMAPRVNAGLPEATEAFF.

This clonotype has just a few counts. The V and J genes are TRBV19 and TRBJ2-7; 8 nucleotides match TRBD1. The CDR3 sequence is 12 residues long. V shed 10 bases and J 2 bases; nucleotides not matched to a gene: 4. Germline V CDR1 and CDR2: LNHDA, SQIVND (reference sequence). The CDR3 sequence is CATRTGPYEQYF. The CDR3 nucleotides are TGTGCCACCCGGACAGGGCCCTACGAGCAGTACTTC. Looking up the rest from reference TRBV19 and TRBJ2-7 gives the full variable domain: DGGITQSPKYLFRKEGQNVTLSCEQNLNHDAMYWYRQDPGQGLRLIYYSQIVNDFQKGDIAEGYSVSREKKESFPLTVTSAQKNPTAFYLCATRTGPYEQYFGPGTRLTVT.

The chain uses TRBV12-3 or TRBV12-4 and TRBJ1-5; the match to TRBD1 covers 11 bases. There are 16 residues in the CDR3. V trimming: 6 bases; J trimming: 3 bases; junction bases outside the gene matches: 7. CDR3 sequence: CASRPGQGAPNQPQHF. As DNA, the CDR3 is TGTGCCAGCAGACCCGGACAGGGGGCACCCAATCAGCCCCAGCATTTT.

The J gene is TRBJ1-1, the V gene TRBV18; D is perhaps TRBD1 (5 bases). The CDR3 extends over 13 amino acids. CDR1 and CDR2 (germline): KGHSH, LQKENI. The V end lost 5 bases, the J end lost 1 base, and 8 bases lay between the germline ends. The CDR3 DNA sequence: TGTGCCAGCTCAGGGGGATGGAACACTGAAGCTTTCTTT. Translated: CASSGGWNTEAFF.

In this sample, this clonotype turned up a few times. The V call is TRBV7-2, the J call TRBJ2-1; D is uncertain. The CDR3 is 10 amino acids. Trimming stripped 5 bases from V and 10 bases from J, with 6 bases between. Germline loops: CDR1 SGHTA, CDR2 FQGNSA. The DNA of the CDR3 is TGTGCCAGCAGCCTCGACGAGCAGTTCTTC. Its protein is CASSLDEQFF.

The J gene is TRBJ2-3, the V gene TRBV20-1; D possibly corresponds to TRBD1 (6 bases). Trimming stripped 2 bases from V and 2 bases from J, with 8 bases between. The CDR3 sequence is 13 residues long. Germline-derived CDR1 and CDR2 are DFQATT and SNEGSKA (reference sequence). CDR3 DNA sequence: TGCAGTGCTAGAAGGGACACCACAGATACGCAGTATTTT. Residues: CSARRDTTDTQYF.

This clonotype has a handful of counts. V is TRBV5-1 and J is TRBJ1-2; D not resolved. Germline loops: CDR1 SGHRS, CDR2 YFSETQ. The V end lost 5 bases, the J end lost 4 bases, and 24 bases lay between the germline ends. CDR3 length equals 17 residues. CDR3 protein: CASRLWGGPRHSYGYTF. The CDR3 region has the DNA TGCGCCAGCAGGCTTTGGGGTGGCCCCCGGCATAGCTATGGCTACACCTTC.

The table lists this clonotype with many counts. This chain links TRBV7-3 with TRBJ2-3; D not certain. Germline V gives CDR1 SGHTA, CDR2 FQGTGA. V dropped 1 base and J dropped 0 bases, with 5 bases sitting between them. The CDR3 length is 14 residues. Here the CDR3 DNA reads TGTGCCAGCAGCTTAATGGCCAGCACAGATACGCAGTATTTT. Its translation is CASSLMASTDTQYF.

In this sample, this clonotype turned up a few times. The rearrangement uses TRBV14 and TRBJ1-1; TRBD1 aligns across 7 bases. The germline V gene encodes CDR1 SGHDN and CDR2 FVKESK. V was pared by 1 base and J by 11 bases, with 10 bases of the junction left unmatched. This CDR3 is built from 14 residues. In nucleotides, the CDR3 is TGTGCCAGCAGCCAAGGAGGACAGCTACAGGGGGCTTTCTTT. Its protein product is CASSQGGQLQGAFF.

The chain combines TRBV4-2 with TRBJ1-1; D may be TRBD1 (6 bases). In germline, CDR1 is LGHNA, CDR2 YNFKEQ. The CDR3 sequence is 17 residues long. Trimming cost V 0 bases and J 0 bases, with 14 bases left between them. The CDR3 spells CASSQEDSRAMNTEAFF. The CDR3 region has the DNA TGTGCCAGCAGCCAAGAGGACAGCCGGGCGATGAACACTGAAGCTTTCTTT.

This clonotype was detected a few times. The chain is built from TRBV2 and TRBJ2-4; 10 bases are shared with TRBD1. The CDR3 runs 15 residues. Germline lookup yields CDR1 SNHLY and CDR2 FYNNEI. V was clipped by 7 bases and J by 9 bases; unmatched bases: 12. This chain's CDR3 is CASNPTGTGDSIQYF. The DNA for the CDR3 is TGTGCCAGCAACCCGACCGGGACAGGGGATAGCATTCAGTACTTC.

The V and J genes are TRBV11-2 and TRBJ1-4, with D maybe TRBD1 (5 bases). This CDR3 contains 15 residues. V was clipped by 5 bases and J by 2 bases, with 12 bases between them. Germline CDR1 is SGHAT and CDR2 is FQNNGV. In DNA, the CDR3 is TGTGCCAGCAGCAGAGGGACGGTTACTAATGAAAAACTGTTTTTT. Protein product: CASSRGTVTNEKLFF.

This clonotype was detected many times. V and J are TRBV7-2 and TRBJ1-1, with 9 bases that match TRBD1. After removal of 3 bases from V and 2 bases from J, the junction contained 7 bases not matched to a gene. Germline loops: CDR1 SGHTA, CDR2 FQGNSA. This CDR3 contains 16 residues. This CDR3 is CASSLTRTGENTEAFF. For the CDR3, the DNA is TGTGCCAGCAGCTTGACCCGGACAGGGGAAAACACTGAAGCTTTCTTT.

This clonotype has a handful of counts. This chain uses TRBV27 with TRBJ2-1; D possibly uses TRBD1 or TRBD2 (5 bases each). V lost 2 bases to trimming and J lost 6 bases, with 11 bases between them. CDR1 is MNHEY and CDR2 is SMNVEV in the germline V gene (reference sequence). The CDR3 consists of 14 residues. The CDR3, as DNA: TGTGCCAGCAGTTTAGAGGGACCTATCAATGAGCAGTTCTTC. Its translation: CASSLEGPINEQFF.

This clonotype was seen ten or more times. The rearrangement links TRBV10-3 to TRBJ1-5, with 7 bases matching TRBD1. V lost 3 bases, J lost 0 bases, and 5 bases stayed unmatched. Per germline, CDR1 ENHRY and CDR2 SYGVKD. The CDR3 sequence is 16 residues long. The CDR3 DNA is TGTGCCATCAGTGACAGGGGGGCGGGTAGCAATCAGCCCCAGCATTTT. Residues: CAISDRGAGSNQPQHF.

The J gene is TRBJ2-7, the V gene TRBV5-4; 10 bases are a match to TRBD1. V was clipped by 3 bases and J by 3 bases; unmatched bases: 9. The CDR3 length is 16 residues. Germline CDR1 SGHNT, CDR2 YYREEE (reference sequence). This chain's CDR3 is CASSSPRQGAIYEQYF. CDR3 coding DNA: TGTGCCAGCAGCTCTCCCCGACAGGGGGCTATCTACGAGCAGTACTTC. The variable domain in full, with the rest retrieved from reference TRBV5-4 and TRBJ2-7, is ETGVTQSPTHLIKTRGQQVTLRCSSQSGHNTVSWYQQALGQGPQFIFQYYREEENGRGNFPPRFSGLQFPNYSSELNVNALELDDSALYLCASSSPRQGAIYEQYFGPGTRLTVT.

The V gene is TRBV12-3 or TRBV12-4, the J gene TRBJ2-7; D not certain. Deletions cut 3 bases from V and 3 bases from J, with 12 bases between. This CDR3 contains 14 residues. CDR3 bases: TGTGCCAGCAGTTTGTCCATCCTAAGCTACGAGCAGTACTTC. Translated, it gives CASSLSILSYEQYF.

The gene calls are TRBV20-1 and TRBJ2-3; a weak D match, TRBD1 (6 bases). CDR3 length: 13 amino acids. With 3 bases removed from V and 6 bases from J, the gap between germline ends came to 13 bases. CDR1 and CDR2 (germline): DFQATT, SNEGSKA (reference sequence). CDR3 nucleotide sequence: TGCAGTGCTAGTAGTAGCAGGGGCGATACGCAGTATTTT. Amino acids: CSASSSRGDTQYF.

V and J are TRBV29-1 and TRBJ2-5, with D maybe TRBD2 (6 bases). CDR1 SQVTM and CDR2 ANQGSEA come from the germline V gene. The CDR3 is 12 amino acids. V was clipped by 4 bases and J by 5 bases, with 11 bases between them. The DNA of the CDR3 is TGCAGCGTTGTTATGGGAGGCGAGACCCAGTACTTC. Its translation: CSVVMGGETQYF.

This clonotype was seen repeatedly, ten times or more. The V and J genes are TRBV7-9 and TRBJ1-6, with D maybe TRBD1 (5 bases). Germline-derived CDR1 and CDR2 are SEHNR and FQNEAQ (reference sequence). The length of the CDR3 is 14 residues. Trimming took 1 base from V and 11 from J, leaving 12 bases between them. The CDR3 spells CASSLEGAGAPLHF. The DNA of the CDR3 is TGTGCCAGCAGCTTAGAAGGGGCCGGGGCACCCCTCCACTTT.

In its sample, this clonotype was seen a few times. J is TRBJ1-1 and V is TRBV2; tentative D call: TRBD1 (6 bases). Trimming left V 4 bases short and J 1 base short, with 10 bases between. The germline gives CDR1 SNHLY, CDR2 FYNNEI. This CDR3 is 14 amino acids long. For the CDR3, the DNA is TGTGCCAGCAGTGTGGGGGCAGGGAACACTGAAGCTTTCTTT. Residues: CASSVGAGNTEAFF. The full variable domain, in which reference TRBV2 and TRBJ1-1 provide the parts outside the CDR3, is EPEVTQTPSHQVTQMGQEVILRCVPISNHLYFYWYRQILGQKVEFLVSFYNNEISEKSEIFDDQFSVERPDGSNFTLKIRSTKLEDSAMYFCASSVGAGNTEAFFGQGTRLTVV.

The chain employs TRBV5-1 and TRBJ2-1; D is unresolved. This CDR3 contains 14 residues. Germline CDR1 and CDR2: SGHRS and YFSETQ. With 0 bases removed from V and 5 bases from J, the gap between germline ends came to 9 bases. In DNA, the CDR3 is TGCGCCAGCAGCTTGGGGCCGGGTGACAATGAGCAGTTCTTC. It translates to CASSLGPGDNEQFF.

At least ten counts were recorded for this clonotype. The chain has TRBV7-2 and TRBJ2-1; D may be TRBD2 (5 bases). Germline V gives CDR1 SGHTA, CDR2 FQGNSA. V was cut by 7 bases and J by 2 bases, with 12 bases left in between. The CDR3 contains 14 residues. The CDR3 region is CASKNGVTYNEQFF. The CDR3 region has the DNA TGTGCCAGCAAAAACGGGGTGACCTACAATGAGCAGTTCTTC.